This passage covers 8 T cell receptor beta chains from one sample sequenced in a study of cytomegalovirus exposure and HLA in healthy donors. A multiplex PCR was run with 60 Vbeta primers and 13 Jbeta primers. Generated by immunoSEQ multiplex PCR, the TCRdb table keeps only in-frame clones and is missing some. The sample records more than 130,000 clones, 80% being singletons. The sequencing sample was made of PBMCs. The receptors here all came from a male donor in good health and CMV-seronegative.

The chain carries TRBV2 and TRBJ1-1, with a tentative D call TRBD1 (6 bases). Germline CDR1 SNHLY, CDR2 FYNNEI. The CDR3 has 14 amino acids. V was shortened by 6 bases and J by 0 bases, with 11 bases between the two germline ends. The CDR3 is CASRLTGMNTEAFF. The CDR3 DNA is TGTGCCAGCAGACTTACAGGGATGAACACTGAAGCTTTCTTT.

This clone was observed a handful of times. The chain links TRBV6-6 to TRBJ1-4, with 8 bases identical to TRBD1. CDR1 and CDR2 (germline): MNHNY, SVGAGI (reference sequence). The CDR3 is 14 residues long. V shed 6 bases, J shed 7 bases, and the junction held 7 bases outside the gene matches. The CDR3 region is CASSPQGASEKLFF. CDR3 DNA: TGTGCCAGCAGCCCTCAGGGGGCCAGTGAAAAACTGTTTTTT.

In nucleotides, the CDR3 is TGTGCCAGCAGCTTGTGGCAGACAGATACGCAGTATTTT. Translated, it gives CASSLWQTDTQYF. The rearrangement links TRBV5-4 to TRBJ2-3; no clear D gene. Trimming left V 1 base short and J 3 bases short, with 6 bases between. Per germline, CDR1 SGHNT and CDR2 YYREEE (reference sequence). CDR3 size: 13 residues.

In DNA form, the CDR3 reads TGTGCCAGCAGCTTAGCATCCGAGAATGGCTACACCTTC. It is translated as CASSLASENGYTF. The V and J genes are TRBV7-2 and TRBJ1-2; no definite D call. The CDR3 totals 13 residues. Per germline, CDR1 SGHTA and CDR2 FQGNSA. Trimming stripped 0 bases from V and 6 bases from J, with 8 bases between.

This clone was recorded once. The gene calls are TRBV7-9 and TRBJ2-5, with TRBD2 identical over 8 bases. The J segment lost 4 bases and the V segment lost 5 bases, leaving 3 bases of the junction unmatched. The CDR3 has 13 amino acids. Germline V gene data show CDR1 as SEHNR and CDR2 as FQNEAQ (reference sequence). As DNA, the CDR3 is TGTGCCAGCAGCCCAGCGGGGGCAGAGACCCAGTACTTC. This encodes CASSPAGAETQYF.

V gene TRBV29-1 combines with J gene TRBJ1-2; possible D gene TRBD1, 5 bases. The CDR3 loop spans 14 amino acids. Germline CDR1 SQVTM, CDR2 ANQGSEA. V gave up 6 bases and J gave up 7 bases, with 21 bases separating them. The CDR3 protein is CSVGSGLSPLGYTF. Here the CDR3 DNA reads TGCAGCGTAGGGTCGGGACTCAGCCCCCTTGGCTACACCTTC.

The J gene is TRBJ1-5, the V gene TRBV10-3, with 7 bases aligning to TRBD1. V trimming: 6 bases; J trimming: 0 bases; junction bases outside the gene matches: 11. The CDR3 covers 17 residues. Germline V lookup: CDR1 ENHRY, CDR2 SYGVKD. The CDR3 protein is CAISPGGPLNSNQPQHF. CDR3 nucleotide sequence: TGTGCCATCAGCCCAGGGGGGCCCTTGAATAGCAATCAGCCCCAGCATTTT.

The chain is built from TRBV9 and TRBJ2-7, with 8 bases fitting TRBD2. CDR3 length: 15 residues. Germline values: CDR1 SGDLS, CDR2 YYNGEE. Germline trimming cut 2 bases from V and 0 bases from J; bases unmatched to any gene: 4. CDR3 DNA: TGTGCCAGCAGCGTGGAAGCGGGGGTCTCCTACGAGCAGTACTTC. It translates to CASSVEAGVSYEQYF. Variable domain in full (rest from reference TRBV9 and TRBJ2-7): DSGVTQTPKHLITATGQRVTLRCSPRSGDLSVYWYQQSLDQGLQFLIQYYNGEERAKGNILERFSAQQFPDLHSELNLSSLELGDSALYFCASSVEAGVSYEQYFGPGTRLTVT.